This T cell receptor (beta chain) was retrieved from a study of early T cells in non-severe SARS-CoV-2 infection. Whole-study results and caveats: Matching with VDJdb favored anti-spike CD8 responses (missing private and CD4 specificities).

A word on this clonotype: Its antigen is still unknown.

Trimming shortened V by 5 bases and J by 6 bases, and 11 bases separated the two germline ends. CDR3 length: 13 residues. CDR1 and CDR2 (germline): SGHTA, FQGNSA. Using its own MiXCR run on the 5' RACE reads, TCRdb lists one record per CDR3 protein. The profile shows some 80,000 distinct CDR3 sequences, under 11% of them singletons. The chain recombines TRBV7-2 with TRBJ2-1; D not certain. The TCR comes from an adult who was a healthcare worker with PCR-confirmed SARS-CoV-2 infection or an uninfected control (not recorded which). The starting material was whole blood, obtained at baseline. The CDR3 bases are TGTGCCAGCAGCAGACGACTGCCCAATGAGCAGTTCTTC. Translation: CASSRRLPNEQFF.